The 13 T cell receptor beta chains below were found in one sample sequenced in a study of CD8 T cells in ankylosing spondylitis. One entry per CDR3 protein, called by TCRdb with MiXCR from the 5' RACE reads. The data hold roughly 39,000 distinct CDR3 sequences, with about 2.5% observed a single time. The source material was blood, either unsorted or a sorted T cell fraction (not recorded which). The receptors derive from a male donor with ankylosing spondylitis or in good health (not recorded which).

There are many counts of this clonotype. The chain has TRBV9 and TRBJ1-2; 7 nucleotides match TRBD1. CDR1 and CDR2 (germline): SGDLS, YYNGEE. The junction had 3 bases not matched to a gene; V was cut back by 1 base and J by 0 bases. This CDR3 spans 15 amino acids. Here the CDR3 DNA reads TGTGCCAGCAGCGTAATGCAGGGGGCTAACTATGGCTACACCTTC. It is translated as CASSVMQGANYGYTF.

This clonotype was recorded many times. V and J are TRBV9 and TRBJ2-7, with D perhaps TRBD1 (6 bases). In germline, CDR1 is SGDLS, CDR2 YYNGEE. This CDR3 contains 12 residues. V shed 4 bases and J shed 5 bases, with 10 bases lying between them. For the CDR3, the DNA is TGTGCCAGCAGCAAGGGGGAGAACGAGCAGTACTTC. It translates to CASSKGENEQYF. Full variable domain (outside the CDR3, taken from reference TRBV9 and TRBJ2-7): DSGVTQTPKHLITATGQRVTLRCSPRSGDLSVYWYQQSLDQGLQFLIQYYNGEERAKGNILERFSAQQFPDLHSELNLSSLELGDSALYFCASSKGENEQYFGPGTRLTVT.

This clonotype was counted ten times or more. The rearrangement joins TRBV9 to TRBJ2-5, with 7 bases identical to TRBD2. CDR1 is SGDLS, CDR2 YYNGEE, per germline. The CDR3 covers 14 residues. The ends lost 0 bases at V and 5 bases at J; junction bases unmatched: 4. CDR3 in amino acids: CASSVERGEETQYF. DNA for the CDR3: TGTGCCAGCAGCGTAGAACGGGGGGAGGAGACCCAGTACTTC.

This clonotype was seen ten or more times. The genes are TRBV24-1 and TRBJ2-7; no clear D gene. Germline loops: CDR1 KGHDR, CDR2 SFDVKD. Trimming cost V 7 bases and J 3 bases, with 27 bases left between them. The CDR3 runs 18 residues. CDR3 protein: CATSDRPRKYASYYEQYF. In DNA, the CDR3 is TGTGCCACCAGCGATCGCCCTAGAAAATATGCTTCGTACTACGAGCAGTACTTC.

The table lists this clonotype with many counts. The V gene is TRBV9, the J gene TRBJ2-1; D call uncertain. With 1 base removed from V and 6 bases from J, the gap between germline ends came to 5 bases. Germline assignment: CDR1 SGDLS and CDR2 YYNGEE. CDR3 length equals 12 residues. This CDR3 is CASSVRANEQFF. Written as DNA, the CDR3 is TGTGCCAGCAGCGTAAGAGCCAATGAGCAGTTCTTC.

In this sample, this clonotype turned up many times. The chain combines TRBV9 with TRBJ2-5; either TRBD1 or TRBD2 may fit D (6 bases each). V lost 0 bases, J lost 5 bases, and 17 bases lay in between. Germline V gene lookup returns CDR1 SGDLS and CDR2 YYNGEE. The length of the CDR3 is 16 residues. In DNA, the CDR3 is TGTGCCAGCAGCGTAGTCGCCCGTACAGGGACTGAGACCCAGTACTTC. Translation: CASSVVARTGTETQYF.

This clonotype showed up many times. The gene calls are TRBV9 and TRBJ2-7; 12 nucleotides match TRBD2. The germline CDR1 and CDR2 sequences are SGDLS and YYNGEE. This CDR3 is built from 15 residues. J lost 5 bases, V lost 4 bases, and 7 bases had no gene match. CDR3 sequence (DNA): TGTGCCAGCAGCATGACTAGCGGGAGTTTCAACGAGCAGTACTTC. Its translation is CASSMTSGSFNEQYF.

This clonotype was detected many times. The genes are TRBV9 and TRBJ1-3; D is uncertain. The CDR3 has 16 amino acids. V lost 0 bases and J 3 bases, leaving 13 bases between the germline ends. Germline V CDR1 and CDR2: SGDLS, YYNGEE. CDR3 DNA sequence: TGTGCCAGCAGCGTAGTCCCTGCAACTCTTGGAAACACCATATATTTT. This codes for CASSVVPATLGNTIYF.

This clonotype was seen repeatedly, ten times or more. V is TRBV9 and J is TRBJ1-1; 8 bases are a match to TRBD1. The CDR3 is 15 residues long. Germline CDR1 SGDLS, CDR2 YYNGEE. The trim removed 3 bases at V and 4 bases at J, leaving 8 bases unmatched. This CDR3 is CASSGQTGAVTEAFF. DNA for the CDR3: TGTGCCAGCAGCGGCCAGACAGGGGCGGTCACTGAAGCTTTCTTT.

This clonotype came up many times. The CDR3 coding sequence is TGTGCCAGCAGCGTGACCGGGACAGGGGGGGAGACCCAGTACTTC. This translates into CASSVTGTGGETQYF. V gene TRBV9 combines with J gene TRBJ2-5; 11 positions agree with TRBD1. The V and J ends lost 2 bases and 5 bases, in that order; junction bases with no gene match: 5. The CDR3 is 15 residues long. Looked up from germline, CDR1 is SGDLS and CDR2 is YYNGEE.

This clonotype showed up many times. The chain recombines TRBV9 with TRBJ1-3; D unclear. The V end was cut by 4 bases, the J end by 0 bases, with 8 bases between. The germline V gene encodes CDR1 SGDLS and CDR2 YYNGEE. CDR3 length equals 14 residues. The CDR3 loop reads CASSFGPSGNTIYF. CDR3 DNA sequence: TGTGCCAGCAGCTTCGGGCCCTCTGGAAACACCATATATTTT.

There are many counts of this clonotype. At one end the junction does not follow the germline gene, possibly because of a read error. The gene calls are TRBV9 and TRBJ2-1, with 7 bases aligning to TRBD2. CDR1 and CDR2 (germline): SGDLS, YYNGEE. The CDR3 has 14 amino acids. The CDR3 DNA follows: TGTGCCAGCAGCGTATATGGGACTGCGGGGGAAGGGGAGTTC. Protein product: CASSVYGTAGEGEF.

There are many counts of this clonotype. The chain joins TRBV9 to TRBJ2-7; D is perhaps TRBD1 (6 bases). Trimming removed 3 bases at V and 6 bases at J, with 13 bases between. The CDR3 loop spans 13 amino acids. Germline assignment: CDR1 SGDLS and CDR2 YYNGEE. CDR3 region: CASSGNRDREQYF. The DNA for the CDR3 is TGTGCCAGCAGCGGAAACAGGGACCGCGAGCAGTACTTC.